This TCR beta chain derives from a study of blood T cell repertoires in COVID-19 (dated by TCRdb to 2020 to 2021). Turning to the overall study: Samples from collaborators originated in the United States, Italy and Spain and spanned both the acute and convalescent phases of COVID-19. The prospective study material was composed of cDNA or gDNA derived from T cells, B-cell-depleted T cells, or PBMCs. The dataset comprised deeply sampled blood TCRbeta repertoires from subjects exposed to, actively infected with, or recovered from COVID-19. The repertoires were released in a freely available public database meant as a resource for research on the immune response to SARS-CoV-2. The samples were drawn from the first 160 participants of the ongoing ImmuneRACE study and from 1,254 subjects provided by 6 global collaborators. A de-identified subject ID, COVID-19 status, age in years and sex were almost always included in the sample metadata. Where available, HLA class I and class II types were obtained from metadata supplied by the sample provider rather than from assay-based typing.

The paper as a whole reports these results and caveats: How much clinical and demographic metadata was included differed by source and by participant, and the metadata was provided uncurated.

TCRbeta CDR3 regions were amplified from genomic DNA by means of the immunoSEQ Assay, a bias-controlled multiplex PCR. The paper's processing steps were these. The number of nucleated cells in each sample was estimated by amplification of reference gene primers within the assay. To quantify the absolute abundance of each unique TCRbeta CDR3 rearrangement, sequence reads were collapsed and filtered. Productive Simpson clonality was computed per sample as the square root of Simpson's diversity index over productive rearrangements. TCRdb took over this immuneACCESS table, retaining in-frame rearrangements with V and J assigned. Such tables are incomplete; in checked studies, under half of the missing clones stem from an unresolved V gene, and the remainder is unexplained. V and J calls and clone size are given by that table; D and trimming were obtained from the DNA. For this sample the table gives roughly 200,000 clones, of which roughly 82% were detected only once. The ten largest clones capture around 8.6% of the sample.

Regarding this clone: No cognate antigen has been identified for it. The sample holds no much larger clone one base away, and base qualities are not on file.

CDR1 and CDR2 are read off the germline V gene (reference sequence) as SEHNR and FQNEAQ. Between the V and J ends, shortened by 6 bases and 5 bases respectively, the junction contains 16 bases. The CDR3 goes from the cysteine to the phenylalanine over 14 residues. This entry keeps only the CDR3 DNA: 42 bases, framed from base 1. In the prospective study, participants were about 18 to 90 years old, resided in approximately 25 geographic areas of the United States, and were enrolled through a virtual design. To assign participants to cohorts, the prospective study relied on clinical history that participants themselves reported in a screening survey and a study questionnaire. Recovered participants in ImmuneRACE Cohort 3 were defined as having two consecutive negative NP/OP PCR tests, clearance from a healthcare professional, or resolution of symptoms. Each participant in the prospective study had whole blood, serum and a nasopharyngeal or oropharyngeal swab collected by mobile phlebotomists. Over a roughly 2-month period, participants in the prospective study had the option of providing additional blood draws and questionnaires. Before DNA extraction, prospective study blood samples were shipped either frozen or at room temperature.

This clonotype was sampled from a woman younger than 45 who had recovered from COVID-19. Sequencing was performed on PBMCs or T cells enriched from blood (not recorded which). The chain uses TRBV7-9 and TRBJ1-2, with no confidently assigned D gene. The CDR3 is CASRSPGEDYGYTF. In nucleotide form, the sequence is TGTGCCAGCAGATCACCCGGCGAGGATTATGGCTACACCTTC.